This is a list of T cell receptor beta chains from one sample in a study of T cell changes during pregnancy in multiple sclerosis. TCRdb keeps only in-frame clones here, not all; method: immunoSEQ multiplex PCR. The sample records over 45,000 clones, 80% to 95% being singletons. The sample here was peripheral blood, taken in the third trimester of pregnancy. Receptors originate from a female donor in good health, enrolled as a control in a pregnancy study. The CDR3 runs from the conserved cysteine through the conserved F or W. A D gene is named only where the DNA matches it firmly.

j_call,v_call,d_call,cdr3_aa,cdr3_nt
TRBJ2-7,TRBV7-9,TRBD1,CASSSRDSSSYEQYF,TGTGCCAGCAGCTCCCGGGACAGTAGCTCCTACGAGCAGTACTTC
TRBJ2-7,TRBV19,TRBD2,CASSFSGKPYEQYF,TGTGCCAGTAGTTTTAGCGGGAAGCCCTACGAGCAGTACTTC
TRBJ2-7,TRBV14,-,CASSQRPGLTLGDEQYF,TGTGCCAGCAGCCAGCGACCGGGACTCACTTTGGGGGACGAGCAGTACTTC
TRBJ1-2,TRBV28,TRBD1,CASSLAIRTGGGPNYGYTF,TGTGCCAGCAGCCTAGCCATCCGGACAGGGGGCGGACCTAACTATGGCTACACCTTC
TRBJ1-3,TRBV5-4,-,CASISSTGYGNTIYF,TGTGCCAGCATTTCCTCAACAGGGTATGGAAACACCATATATTTT
TRBJ2-7,TRBV28,-,CASSLTQTQVSYEQYF,TGTGCCAGCAGTTTAACCCAAACTCAGGTCTCCTACGAGCAGTACTTC
TRBJ1-1,TRBV27,-,CASSSIGGGKGTEAFF,TGTGCCAGCAGTTCAATCGGGGGAGGGAAGGGCACTGAAGCTTTCTTT
TRBJ2-1,TRBV6-5,-,CASSYISRGNNEQFF,TGTGCCAGCAGTTACATCTCGCGGGGTAACAATGAGCAGTTCTTC
TRBJ2-7,TRBV28,-,CASSLGGTVSYEQYF,TGTGCCAGCAGTTTAGGGGGGACAGTCTCCTACGAGCAGTACTTC
TRBJ2-5,TRBV7-2,-,CASSLIVEGETQYF,TGTGCCAGCAGCTTAATCGTGGAGGGAGAGACCCAGTACTTC
TRBJ2-7,TRBV7-2,-,CASSPPGGTYEQYF,TGTGCCAGCAGCCCCCCCGGAGGGACCTACGAGCAGTACTTC
TRBJ1-5,TRBV10-1,TRBD1,CASSELGQGANQPQHF,TGCGCCAGCAGTGAGCTGGGACAGGGGGCGAATCAGCCCCAGCATTTT
TRBJ1-1,TRBV9,-,CASSVDGGAGTEAFF,TGTGCCAGCAGCGTAGATGGGGGCGCGGGCACTGAAGCTTTCTTT
TRBJ2-6,TRBV11-3,-,CASSRRAGFVSGANVLTF,TGTGCCAGCAGCCGTCGGGCGGGCTTTGTCTCTGGGGCCAACGTCCTGACTTTC
TRBJ2-7,TRBV5-1,-,CASSTGDISYEQYF,TGCGCCAGCTCTACCGGGGACATCTCCTACGAGCAGTACTTC
TRBJ1-6,TRBV5-1,-,CASSLGSDYNSPLHF,TGCGCCAGCAGCTTGGGCAGCGATTATAATTCACCCCTCCACTTT